This T cell receptor (beta chain) was sequenced during a study of cytomegalovirus exposure and HLA in healthy donors. To note about this clone: Its target is unknown.

The PCR ran on 60 Vbeta and 13 Jbeta primers. Profiling relied on immunoSEQ multiplex PCR, and the TCRdb table lists in-frame clones only, not all of them. The repertoire includes over 110,000 clones, about 85% of them detected once, and 2.5% to 3.5% sits in the top ten. Study-level findings and limits: Earlier analysis looked at TCR beta V segments, and most were productive about 87% or about 30% of the time.

The receptor's source is a female donor in good health and CMV-seronegative. The specimen sequenced was PBMCs.

CDR3 sequence (DNA): TGTGCCAGCTCCGGGTGGAATCAGCCCCAGCATTTT. It codes for CASSGWNQPQHF. V is TRBV18 and J is TRBJ1-5; D uncertain. V was pared by 6 bases and J by 4 bases, with 7 bases between. The germline V gene encodes CDR1 KGHSH and CDR2 LQKENI. The CDR3 loop spans 12 amino acids. Combining the CDR3 with reference TRBV18 and TRBJ1-5 gives the whole variable domain NAGVMQNPRHLVRRRGQEARLRCSPMKGHSHVYWYRQLPEEGLKFMVYLQKENIIDESGMPKERFSAEFPKEGPSILRIQQVVRGDSAAYFCASSGWNQPQHFGDGTRLSIL.